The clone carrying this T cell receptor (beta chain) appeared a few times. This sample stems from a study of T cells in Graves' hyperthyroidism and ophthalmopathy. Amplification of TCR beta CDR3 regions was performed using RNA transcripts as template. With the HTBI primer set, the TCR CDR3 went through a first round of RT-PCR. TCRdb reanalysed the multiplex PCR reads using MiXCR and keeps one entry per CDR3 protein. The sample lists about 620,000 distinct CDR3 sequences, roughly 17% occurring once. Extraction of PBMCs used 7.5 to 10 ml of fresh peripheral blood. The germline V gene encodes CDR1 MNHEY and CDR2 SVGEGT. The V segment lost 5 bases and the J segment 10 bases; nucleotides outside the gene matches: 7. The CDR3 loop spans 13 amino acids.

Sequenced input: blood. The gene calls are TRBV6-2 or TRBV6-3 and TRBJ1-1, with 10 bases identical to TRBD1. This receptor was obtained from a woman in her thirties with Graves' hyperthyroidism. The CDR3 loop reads CASSPGTGVGAFF. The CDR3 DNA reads TGTGCCAGCAGTCCCGGGACAGGGGTAGGAGCTTTCTTT.